The 31 T cell receptor beta chains reported below all come from one sample, sequenced in a study of long-term antiretroviral therapy in people with HIV. Samples were assayed with immunoSEQ v3.0 at survey level. TCRdb's table, derived via immunoSEQ multiplex PCR, lists solely in-frame clones and lacks some. This sample has about 17,000 clones, with approximately 80% found just once. Sequenced here: unsorted PBMCs, sampled around 2.5 years before starting antiretroviral therapy. Receptors originate from a woman aged 45-59 years with HIV.

This rearrangement joins TRBV7-9 to TRBJ2-3; 7 nucleotides match TRBD1. Germline loops: CDR1 SEHNR, CDR2 FQNEAQ (reference sequence). The J segment lost 10 bases and the V segment lost 8 bases, leaving 21 bases of the junction unmatched. The CDR3 has 16 amino acids. DNA of the CDR3: TGTGCCAGCGGAAATGGGGTGGGACAGACCCAGGTGGCGCAGTATTTT. It translates to CASGNGVGQTQVAQYF. The entire variable domain, with the rest obtained from reference TRBV7-9 and TRBJ2-3, is as follows: DTGVSQNPRHKITKRGQNVTFRCDPISEHNRLYWYRQTLGQGPEFLTYFQNEAQLEKSRLLSDRFSAERPKGSFSTLEIQRTEQGDSAMYLCASGNGVGQTQVAQYFGPGTRLTVL.

The chain links TRBV5-1 to TRBJ2-3, with unresolved D. This CDR3 has 13 residues. CDR1 is SGHRS, CDR2 YFSETQ, per germline. Trimming shortened V by 1 base and J by 0 bases, and 3 bases separated the two germline ends. DNA of the CDR3: TGCGCCAGCAGCTTGTCTAGCACAGATACGCAGTATTTT. Protein: CASSLSSTDTQYF.

This rearrangement joins TRBV4-1 to TRBJ2-5; D not resolved. The germline V gene encodes CDR1 MGHRA and CDR2 YSYEKL. The CDR3 has 16 residues. V was pared by 4 bases and J by 4 bases, with 19 bases between. The CDR3 DNA reads TGCGCCAGCAGCCTCCTACCTCCTTCTGGTCCAGAGACCCAGTACTTC. Protein: CASSLLPPSGPETQYF.

This clone was picked up one time. The rearrangement uses TRBV25-1 and TRBJ1-5, with D possibly being TRBD1 (6 bases). The CDR3 is made up of 14 amino acids. The V gene lost 6 bases and the J gene lost 7 bases, with 16 bases spanning the gap. The germline V gene has CDR1 MGHDK and CDR2 SYGVNS. This chain's CDR3 is CASSLGQLRQPQHF. As DNA, the CDR3 is TGTGCCAGCAGCCTCGGACAGCTTCGGCAGCCCCAGCATTTT.

The V and J genes are TRBV5-1 and TRBJ2-7; no clear D gene. Germline CDR1 SGHRS, CDR2 YFSETQ. Trimming took off 0 bases at V and 3 bases at J, with 16 bases between the two ends. The CDR3 sequence is 16 residues long. The CDR3 here is CASSLVSGGSSYEQYF. CDR3 in DNA: TGCGCCAGCAGCTTGGTGTCCGGTGGTAGCAGCTACGAGCAGTACTTC. Based on the CDR3 plus reference TRBV5-1 and TRBJ2-7, the full variable domain is KAGVTQTPRYLIKTRGQQVTLSCSPISGHRSVSWYQQTPGQGLQFLFEYFSETQRNKGNFPGRFSGRQFSNSRSEMNVSTLELGDSALYLCASSLVSGGSSYEQYFGPGTRLTVT.

The chain couples TRBV6-5 to TRBJ2-3, with no clear D. The germline V gene encodes CDR1 MNHEY and CDR2 SVGAGI. Trimming removed 6 bases from V and 4 bases from J, with 8 bases in between. The CDR3 totals 12 residues. This CDR3 reads CASSPGADTQYF. The DNA for the CDR3 is TGTGCCAGCAGCCCAGGCGCAGATACGCAGTATTTT.

The CDR3 DNA sequence: TGTGCCAGCAGTAGGGGACAGTACACTGAAGCTTTCTTT. It translates to CASSRGQYTEAFF. This sequence joins TRBV6-6 and TRBJ1-1, with TRBD1 matching over 7 bases. The J segment lost 3 bases and the V segment lost 5 bases, leaving 3 bases of the junction unmatched. The germline gives CDR1 MNHNY, CDR2 SVGAGI (reference sequence). The CDR3 consists of 13 residues.

This clone appeared a single time. The CDR3 DNA sequence: TGCAGCGTTGTTGACGGCCTCACAGATACGCAGTATTTT. Its translation: CSVVDGLTDTQYF. The chain is built from TRBV29-1 and TRBJ2-3; the D is unclear. V lost 4 bases to trimming and J lost 2 bases, with 10 bases between them. Looked up from germline, CDR1 is SQVTM and CDR2 is ANQGSEA. This CDR3 has 13 residues.

J is TRBJ2-7 and V is TRBV10-2, with 7 bases matching TRBD1. This CDR3 contains 13 residues. The trim removed 8 bases at V and 0 bases at J, leaving 4 bases unmatched. Germline CDR1 reads WSHSY; CDR2 reads SAAADI. This CDR3 reads CASGRDSSYEQYF. CDR3 DNA: TGCGCCAGCGGCCGGGACAGCTCCTACGAGCAGTACTTC.

V usage is TRBV5-4 and J usage is TRBJ2-1; D remains unclear. Between the trimmed V and J ends, which lost 4 bases and 6 bases, there was a span of 14 bases. This CDR3 is built from 14 residues. Germline V gene sequence: CDR1 SGHNT, CDR2 YYREEE (reference sequence). In DNA, the CDR3 is TGTGCCAGCAGCGACGGTCCTTGGGGCAATGAGCAGTTCTTC. This codes for CASSDGPWGNEQFF.

In this sample, this clone is medium-sized (0.01 to 0.1%). V is TRBV13 and J is TRBJ1-2; D possibly corresponds to TRBD1 (5 bases). Germline-derived CDR1 and CDR2 are PRHDT and FYEKMQ (reference sequence). This CDR3 is built from 18 residues. V lost 5 bases, J lost 2 bases, and 24 bases lay in between. The CDR3 coding sequence is TGTGCCAGCAGCCTACGAATGACGCAGGGCGTTGGAAACTATGGCTACACCTTC. As protein: CASSLRMTQGVGNYGYTF.

The chain is built from TRBV10-2 and TRBJ2-7; 11 nucleotides match TRBD2. Germline trimming cut 7 bases from V and 5 bases from J; bases unmatched to any gene: 13. The germline gives CDR1 WSHSY, CDR2 SAAADI. The CDR3 length is 16 residues. CDR3 region: CASTRGDSGGANEQYF. In DNA, the CDR3 is TGCGCCAGCACCCGAGGGGATAGCGGGGGGGCCAACGAGCAGTACTTC.

The rearrangement links TRBV11-3 to TRBJ2-5; 8 nucleotides line up with TRBD1. The CDR3 is made up of 15 amino acids. The trim removed 5 bases at V and 2 bases at J, leaving 7 bases unmatched. Germline V CDR1 and CDR2: SGHNT, YENEEA. The CDR3 DNA sequence: TGTGCCAGCAGCCCCTCCGGACAGGGACAAGAGACCCAGTACTTC. It codes for CASSPSGQGQETQYF.

The chain links TRBV7-8 to TRBJ2-1, with 8 bases aligning to TRBD1. Unmatched junction bases numbered 11, after V lost 1 base and J lost 15 bases. The CDR3 runs to 14 residues. Germline V gene lookup returns CDR1 SGHVS and CDR2 FQNEAQ. The CDR3 DNA sequence: TGTGCCAGCAGCTTAGTCCAGGGGGCCGTCGGGACGTTCTTC. It is translated as CASSLVQGAVGTFF.

The J gene is TRBJ1-1, the V gene TRBV11-2; D is possibly TRBD1 (6 bases). Deletions cut 3 bases from V and 1 base from J, with 9 bases between. This CDR3 is built from 14 residues. CDR1 is SGHAT and CDR2 is FQNNGV in the germline V gene. CDR3 protein: CASSFGGRNTEAFF. In DNA, the CDR3 is TGTGCCAGCAGCTTCGGGGGCCGGAACACTGAAGCTTTCTTT.

The rearrangement joins TRBV11-2 to TRBJ1-2; 7 bases agree with TRBD1. Germline V gene lookup returns CDR1 SGHAT and CDR2 FQNNGV. The length of the CDR3 is 14 residues. Germline trimming cut 3 bases from V and 5 bases from J; bases unmatched to any gene: 6. The chain's CDR3 is CASSFLTGWYGYTF. The CDR3 coding sequence is TGTGCCAGCAGCTTCCTGACAGGGTGGTATGGCTACACCTTC.

This clone was seen repeatedly, ten times or more. The V gene is TRBV2, the J gene TRBJ1-1; D remains ambiguous. V was shortened by 7 bases and J by 4 bases, with 13 bases between the two germline ends. The CDR3 is 13 amino acids. Per germline, CDR1 SNHLY and CDR2 FYNNEI. CDR3 sequence (DNA): TGTGCCAGCATAAGCAACCCGGGCACTGAAGCTTTCTTT. It yields the protein CASISNPGTEAFF.

The genes are TRBV7-3 and TRBJ2-2; D unclear. Germline-derived CDR1 and CDR2 are SGHTA and FQGTGA. The CDR3 has 14 residues. V dropped 2 bases and J dropped 6 bases, with 10 bases sitting between them. The CDR3 sequence: CASSLFGGAGELFF. CDR3 coding DNA: TGTGCCAGCAGCTTATTCGGCGGTGCCGGGGAGCTGTTTTTT.

This chain links TRBV5-1 with TRBJ1-5; D not resolved. This CDR3 comprises 14 residues. Germline lookup yields CDR1 SGHRS and CDR2 YFSETQ. Trimming shortened V by 0 bases and J by 1 base, and 5 bases separated the two germline ends. As DNA, the CDR3 is TGCGCCAGCAGCTTGGGCAGCAGCAATCAGCCCCAGCATTTT. Protein sequence: CASSLGSSNQPQHF.

This clone appeared a few times. The gene calls are TRBV6-5 and TRBJ2-6, with D hard to call. CDR1 and CDR2 (germline): MNHEY, SVGAGI. With 5 bases removed from V and 2 bases from J, the gap between germline ends came to 1 base. The CDR3 loop spans 12 amino acids. The CDR3 nucleotides are TGTGCCAGCAGTCCTGGGGCCAACGTCCTGACTTTC. It encodes CASSPGANVLTF.

This clone was detected only a few times. The CDR3 loop reads CASRAGSGNQPQHF. In nucleotides, the CDR3 is TGCGCCAGCAGGGCAGGGTCGGGCAATCAGCCCCAGCATTTT. The chain combines TRBV10-2 with TRBJ1-5; D may be TRBD1 (5 bases). The CDR3 contains 14 residues. Germline CDR1 is WSHSY and CDR2 is SAAADI. V was clipped by 6 bases and J by 2 bases, with 11 bases between them.

This clone is termed medium-sized. V is TRBV2 and J is TRBJ1-6; D call uncertain. Per germline, CDR1 SNHLY and CDR2 FYNNEI. The ends were cut back, 6 bases at V and 6 bases at J, with 12 bases in the middle. This CDR3 is 14 amino acids long. The CDR3 DNA is TGTGCCAGCAGGGAGGGTTGGGCTAATTCACCCCTCCACTTT. Translation gives CASREGWANSPLHF.

The rearrangement uses TRBV5-1 and TRBJ1-3; no clear D. CDR3 length: 14 amino acids. V dropped 4 bases and J dropped 2 bases, with 10 bases sitting between them. Germline-derived CDR1 and CDR2 are SGHRS and YFSETQ. CDR3 nucleotides: TGCGCCAGCAGCCCCACATTAGCTGGAAACACCATATATTTT. Encoded protein: CASSPTLAGNTIYF. Combining the CDR3 with reference TRBV5-1 and TRBJ1-3 gives the whole variable domain KAGVTQTPRYLIKTRGQQVTLSCSPISGHRSVSWYQQTPGQGLQFLFEYFSETQRNKGNFPGRFSGRQFSNSRSEMNVSTLELGDSALYLCASSPTLAGNTIYFGEGSWLTVV.

V and J are TRBV18 and TRBJ2-2, with 8 nucleotides matching TRBD1. This CDR3 contains 15 residues. After removal of 3 bases from V and 4 bases from J, the junction contained 4 bases not matched to a gene. Germline V gives CDR1 KGHSH, CDR2 LQKENI. Written as DNA, the CDR3 is TGTGCCAGCTCACCCCAGGGGGCGGTCACCGGGGAGCTGTTTTTT. Amino acid sequence: CASSPQGAVTGELFF.

The J gene is TRBJ1-5, the V gene TRBV19; no reliable D call. The CDR3 length is 11 residues. Germline loops: CDR1 LNHDA, CDR2 SQIVND (reference sequence). CDR3 DNA sequence: TGTGCTGCAGGAAGCAATCAGCCCCAGCATTTT. Amino acids: CAAGSNQPQHF.

The CDR3 reads CASSLLIGEQFF. As DNA, the CDR3 is TGTGCCAGCAGCTTACTTATCGGTGAGCAGTTCTTC. V gene TRBV7-3 combines with J gene TRBJ2-1; D is undetermined. Germline V gene lookup returns CDR1 SGHTA and CDR2 FQGTGA. V lost 2 bases to trimming and J lost 9 bases, with 8 bases between them. The CDR3 sequence is 12 residues long.

V is TRBV5-1 and J is TRBJ1-2, with 7 bases matching TRBD1. There are 12 residues in the CDR3. CDR1 and CDR2 from the germline V gene are SGHRS and YFSETQ. The V gene end was trimmed by 5 bases and the J gene end by 2 bases; junction bases not matched to a gene: 0. For the CDR3, the DNA is TGCGCCAGCAGACAGGGGAACTATGGCTACACCTTC. Its translation is CASRQGNYGYTF.

The chain joins TRBV5-4 to TRBJ2-1, with 14 bases fitting TRBD2. The trim removed 4 bases at V and 8 bases at J, leaving 11 bases unmatched. From germline, CDR1 is SGHNT and CDR2 YYREEE (reference sequence). The CDR3 covers 17 residues. The CDR3 here is CASSPRGTSGGLDEQFF. In DNA, the CDR3 is TGTGCCAGCAGCCCCCGCGGGACTAGCGGGGGTCTCGATGAGCAGTTCTTC.

This rearrangement joins TRBV15 to TRBJ2-3; the D gene is possibly TRBD1 (5 bases). V dropped 3 bases and J dropped 3 bases, with 10 bases sitting between them. Germline loops: CDR1 LNHNV, CDR2 YYDKDF (reference sequence). The CDR3 loop spans 14 amino acids. CDR3 in amino acids: CATSSQGWTDTQYF. The DNA for the CDR3 is TGTGCCACCAGCAGCCAGGGTTGGACAGATACGCAGTATTTT.

The chain uses TRBV5-1 and TRBJ1-2; D not certain. Germline lookup yields CDR1 SGHRS and CDR2 YFSETQ. CDR3 length equals 14 residues. The V end lost 0 bases, the J end lost 7 bases, and 13 bases lay between the germline ends. CDR3 in amino acids: CASSLGVLGGGYTF. CDR3 DNA: TGCGCCAGCAGCTTGGGCGTCCTGGGTGGTGGCTACACCTTC.

The sample holds a few counts of this clone. The chain carries TRBV5-6 and TRBJ1-1; D uncertain. Germline CDR1 is SGHDT and CDR2 is YYEEEE. The V end lost 2 bases, the J end lost 1 base, and 6 bases lay between the germline ends. This CDR3 comprises 13 residues. The CDR3 loop reads CASSFDWNTEAFF. DNA for the CDR3: TGTGCCAGCAGCTTTGACTGGAACACTGAAGCTTTCTTT.